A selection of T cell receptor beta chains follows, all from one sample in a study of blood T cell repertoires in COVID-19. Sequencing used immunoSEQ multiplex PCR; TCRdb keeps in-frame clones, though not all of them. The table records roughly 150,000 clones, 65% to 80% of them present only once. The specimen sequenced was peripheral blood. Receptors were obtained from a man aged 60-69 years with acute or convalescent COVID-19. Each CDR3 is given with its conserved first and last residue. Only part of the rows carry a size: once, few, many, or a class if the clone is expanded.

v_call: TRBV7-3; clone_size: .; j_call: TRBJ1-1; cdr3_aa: CASSPRTGGTLAFF
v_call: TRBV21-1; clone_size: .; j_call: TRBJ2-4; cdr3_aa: CASSKDSLGQQPPKNIQYF
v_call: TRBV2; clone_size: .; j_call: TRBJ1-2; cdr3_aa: CASRISYTGTGDGYTF
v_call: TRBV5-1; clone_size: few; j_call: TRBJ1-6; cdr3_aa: CASSPGPLASPLHF
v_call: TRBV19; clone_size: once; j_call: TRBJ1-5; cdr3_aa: CASSFPRDRGTNSNQPQHF
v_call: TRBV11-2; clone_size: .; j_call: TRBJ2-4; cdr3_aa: CASSLDGGGPENIQYF
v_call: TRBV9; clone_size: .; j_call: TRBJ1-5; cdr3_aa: CASSGGGGLNQPQHF
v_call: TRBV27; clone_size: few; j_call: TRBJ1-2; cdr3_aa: CASSSISQGQGGGYTF
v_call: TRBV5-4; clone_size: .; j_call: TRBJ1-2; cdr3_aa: CASRGGTDFIYGYTF
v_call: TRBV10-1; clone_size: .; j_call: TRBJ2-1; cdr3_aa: CASSDTGGDYNEQFF
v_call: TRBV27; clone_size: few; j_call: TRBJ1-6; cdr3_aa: CASSLGGPNSPLHF
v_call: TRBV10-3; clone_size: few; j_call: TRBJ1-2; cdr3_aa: CAITPGQGDGYTF
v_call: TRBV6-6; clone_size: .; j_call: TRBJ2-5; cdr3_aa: CASSNSWTGQETQYF
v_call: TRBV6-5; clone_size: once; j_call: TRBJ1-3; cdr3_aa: CASSHGRGNTIYF
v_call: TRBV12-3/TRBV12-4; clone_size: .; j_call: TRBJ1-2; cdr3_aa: CASRYRDDYGYTF
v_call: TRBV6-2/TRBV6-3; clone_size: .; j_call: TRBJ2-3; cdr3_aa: CASSAGLGTSTDTQYF
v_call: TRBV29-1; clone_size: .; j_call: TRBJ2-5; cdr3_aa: CSVRGDGPTQYF
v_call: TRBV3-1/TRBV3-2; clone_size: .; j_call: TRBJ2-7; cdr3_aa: CASSQPGGLDYEQYF
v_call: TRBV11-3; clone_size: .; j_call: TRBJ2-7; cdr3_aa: CASSFSEGEQYF
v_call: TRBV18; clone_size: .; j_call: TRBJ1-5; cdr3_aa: CASSPGGNNQPQHF
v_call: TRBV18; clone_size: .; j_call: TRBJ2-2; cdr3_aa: CASSPGTVGIDTGELFF
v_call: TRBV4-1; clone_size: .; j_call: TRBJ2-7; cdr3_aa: CASSQDLGTSYEQYF
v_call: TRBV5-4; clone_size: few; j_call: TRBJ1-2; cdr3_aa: CASSLGGQTYGYTF
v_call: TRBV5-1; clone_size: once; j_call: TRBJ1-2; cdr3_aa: CASRATVNYGYTF
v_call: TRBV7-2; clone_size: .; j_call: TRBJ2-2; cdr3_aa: CASSFPGQGQAGELFF
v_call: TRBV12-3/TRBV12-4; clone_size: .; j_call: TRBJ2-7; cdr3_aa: CASSLRLPEQYF
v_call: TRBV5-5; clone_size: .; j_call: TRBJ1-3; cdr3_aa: CASSSGRQSGNTIYF
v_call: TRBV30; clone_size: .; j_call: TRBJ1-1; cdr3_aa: CAWRSGPRNTEAFF
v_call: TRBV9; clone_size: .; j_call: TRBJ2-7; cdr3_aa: CASSVNRAAEQYF
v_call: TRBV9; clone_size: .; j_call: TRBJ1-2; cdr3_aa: CASTLLTRDSEYGYTF
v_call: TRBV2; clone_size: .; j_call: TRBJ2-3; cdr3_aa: CASRPTGGDTQYF
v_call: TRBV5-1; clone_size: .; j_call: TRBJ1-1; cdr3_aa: CASRRTGEQTEAFF
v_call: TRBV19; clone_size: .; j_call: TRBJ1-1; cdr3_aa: CASSTPPGGYTEAFF
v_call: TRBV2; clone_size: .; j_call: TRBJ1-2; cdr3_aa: CASIREQGSYGYTF
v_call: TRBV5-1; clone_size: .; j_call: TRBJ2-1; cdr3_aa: CASSLRAGEDNEQFF
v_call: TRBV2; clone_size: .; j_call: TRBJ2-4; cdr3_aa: CASSERQGLNIQYF
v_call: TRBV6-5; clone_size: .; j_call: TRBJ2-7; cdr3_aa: CASRKGQGPAYEQYF
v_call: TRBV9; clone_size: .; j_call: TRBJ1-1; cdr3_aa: CASSLKSLNTEAFF
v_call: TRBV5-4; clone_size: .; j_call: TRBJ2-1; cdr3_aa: CASSFWPKSNEQFF
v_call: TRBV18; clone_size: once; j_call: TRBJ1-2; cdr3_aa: CASSPLDRGGYTF